These T cell receptor beta chains were read from a single sample in a study of cytomegalovirus exposure and HLA in healthy donors. Profiled with immunoSEQ multiplex PCR; TCRdb holds only in-frame clones, not every one. In the table there are tens of thousands of clones, 62% of which are singletons. Sequenced input: PBMCs. The source is a male donor in good health and CMV-seropositive. Each CDR3 is given with its conserved first and last residue. A D gene is named only where the DNA matches it firmly. Not every row has a clone size; where given, it reads once, few, many or a size class.

>-|TRBJ2-1|TRBD2|TRBV27
CASSSGLAGGNEQFF
TGTGCCAGCAGTTCGGGACTAGCGGGGGGGAATGAGCAGTTCTTC
>-|TRBJ1-5|-|TRBV6-1
CASSEFSTNQPQHF
TGTGCCAGCAGTGAATTCTCTACGAATCAGCCCCAGCATTTT
>-|TRBJ1-5|-|TRBV6-5
CASSSPGGRPQHF
TGTGCCAGCAGTTCACCCGGAGGAAGGCCCCAGCATTTT
>few|TRBJ2-3|TRBD2|TRBV6-5
CASREAGPDTQYF
TGTGCCAGCAGAGAAGCGGGGCCAGATACGCAGTATTTT
>-|TRBJ1-2|-|TRBV5-6
CASEFGQGSYGYTF
TGTGCCAGCGAGTTTGGGCAGGGAAGCTATGGCTACACCTTC
>-|TRBJ2-5|-|TRBV5-4
CASSLAGRSQETQYF
TGTGCCAGCAGCTTGGCCGGCAGGTCCCAAGAGACCCAGTACTTC
>-|TRBJ1-2|-|TRBV6-1
CASSEAAGGNGYTF
TGTGCCAGCAGTGAAGCTGCAGGAGGAAATGGCTACACCTTC
>-|TRBJ2-3|TRBD2|TRBV10-3
CAIRAGGGGDTQYF
TGTGCCATCAGAGCGGGCGGGGGTGGGGATACGCAGTATTTT
>-|TRBJ2-3|-|TRBV19
CASSITQGLSTDTQYF
TGTGCCAGTAGTATCACCCAGGGGCTTAGCACAGATACGCAGTATTTT
>-|TRBJ1-5|-|TRBV6-5
CASSYGKYQPQHF
TGTGCCAGCAGTTACGGCAAATATCAGCCCCAGCATTTT
>-|TRBJ2-7|-|TRBV10-3
CAISENERRGDEQYF
TGTGCCATCAGTGAGAATGAAAGACGGGGTGACGAGCAGTACTTC
>-|TRBJ1-2|-|TRBV5-4
CASSLGGLDYGYTF
TGTGCCAGCAGCTTGGGGGGACTGGATTATGGCTACACCTTC
>-|TRBJ1-2|-|TRBV25-1
CASRGGRNYGYTF
TGTGCCAGCAGAGGGGGAAGGAACTATGGCTACACCTTC
>-|TRBJ2-1|-|TRBV5-4
CASSKTGSPGNEQFF
TGTGCCAGCAGCAAAACAGGGTCTCCGGGCAATGAGCAGTTCTTC
>-|TRBJ2-7|-|TRBV6-5
CASSYSQGWGYEQYF
TGTGCCAGCAGTTACTCGCAGGGATGGGGCTACGAGCAGTACTTC
>-|TRBJ2-1|-|TRBV2
CASSLTGDEQFF
TGTGCCAGCAGCCTTACAGGCGATGAGCAGTTCTTC
>-|TRBJ1-2|TRBD1|TRBV29-1
CSARGGQGQNYGYTF
TGCAGCGCCCGGGGAGGACAGGGCCAAAACTATGGCTACACCTTC
>few|TRBJ1-3|TRBD1|TRBV7-6
CASSFLTTGGSGNTIYF
TGTGCCAGCAGCTTCCTAACGACAGGGGGCTCTGGAAACACCATATATTTT
>-|TRBJ1-2|TRBD1|TRBV5-6
CASSSTDGQGDGYTF
TGTGCCAGCAGCTCTACGGATGGACAGGGTGATGGCTACACCTTC
>-|TRBJ1-2|TRBD1|TRBV30
CALGPGQGHYGYTF
TGTGCCCTCGGCCCGGGACAGGGGCACTATGGCTACACCTTC
>-|TRBJ2-1|-|TRBV7-9
CASSLMGDEQFF
TGTGCCAGCAGCTTAATGGGCGATGAGCAGTTCTTC
>-|TRBJ2-7|-|TRBV5-8
CASSLGGLDEQYF
TGTGCCAGCAGCTTGGGGGGGCTGGACGAGCAGTACTTC
>few|TRBJ2-2|TRBD1|TRBV15
CATGDRGTGELFF
TGTGCCACCGGAGACAGGGGAACCGGGGAGCTGTTTTTT
>-|TRBJ2-7|TRBD2|TRBV6-5
CASSSTLGTSFEQYF
TGTGCCAGCAGTTCCACCCTTGGGACTAGCTTCGAGCAGTACTTC
>-|TRBJ2-5|TRBD1|TRBV19
CASSITGTGEKTQYF
TGTGCCAGTAGTATCACCGGGACAGGGGAAAAGACCCAGTACTTC
>few|TRBJ2-5|-|TRBV2
CASRRGPGVGETQYF
TGTGCCAGCAGGAGGGGCCCGGGGGTAGGAGAGACCCAGTACTTC
>-|TRBJ2-7|-|TRBV6-6
CASSSTRDKANEQYF
TGTGCCAGCAGTTCTACCCGGGACAAGGCTAACGAGCAGTACTTC
>-|TRBJ2-1|TRBD1|TRBV13
CASRLSGQADEQFF
TGTGCCAGCAGACTTTCTGGACAGGCCGATGAGCAGTTCTTC
>-|TRBJ1-1|-|TRBV5-1
CASSLGGQPEAFF
TGCGCCAGCAGCTTGGGCGGACAGCCTGAAGCTTTCTTT
>-|TRBJ2-3|-|TRBV11-3
CASSLGTDSSTDTQYF
TGTGCCAGCAGCTTAGGGACAGATTCTAGCACAGATACGCAGTATTTT
>few|TRBJ2-2|TRBD2|TRBV4-1
CASSQAGTSGGPFGGELFF
TGCGCCAGCAGCCAAGCCGGGACTAGCGGGGGTCCTTTTGGCGGGGAGCTGTTTTTT
>-|TRBJ1-2|TRBD1|TRBV28
CASSFGGQGGYGYTF
TGTGCCAGCAGTTTTGGGGGACAGGGGGGGTATGGCTACACCTTC
>-|TRBJ1-6|-|TRBV19
CASTADRGPISPLHF
TGTGCCAGTACCGCGGACAGAGGACCTATTTCACCCCTCCACTTT
>-|TRBJ2-7|TRBD2|TRBV6-5
CASSRTGTSGYEQYF
TGTGCCAGCAGTCGAACCGGGACTAGCGGTTACGAGCAGTACTTC
>-|TRBJ1-2|-|TRBV6-5
CASTRRRQTINGYTF
TGTGCCAGCACCCGTAGGCGACAGACGATAAATGGCTACACCTTC
>-|TRBJ1-2|-|TRBV19
CASSTSGTPSALVYGYTF
TGTGCCAGTAGTACATCGGGGACACCTTCTGCTTTGGTCTATGGCTACACCTTC
>few|TRBJ2-1|TRBD2|TRBV4-2
CASSQGALGLAGTTEQFF
TGTGCCAGCAGCCAAGGAGCCCTAGGACTAGCGGGCACAACTGAGCAGTTCTTC
>-|TRBJ1-1|TRBD1|TRBV6-5
CASSNPGQGNTEAFF
TGTGCCAGCAGTAACCCGGGACAGGGGAACACTGAAGCTTTCTTT
>-|TRBJ1-1|-|TRBV2
CASSEMGGMNTEAFF
TGTGCCAGCAGTGAAATGGGAGGGATGAACACTGAAGCTTTCTTT
>-|TRBJ2-2|-|TRBV4-2
CASGRGGELFF
TGTGCCAGCGGGAGAGGCGGGGAGCTGTTTTTT
>once|TRBJ2-1|-|TRBV25-1
CASSDPEGSIDNEQFF
TGTGCCAGCAGTGACCCAGAGGGCTCAATAGACAATGAGCAGTTCTTC
>-|TRBJ2-7|-|TRBV6-5
CASSYGGEQYF
TGTGCCAGCAGTTATGGAGGCGAGCAGTACTTC
>-|TRBJ2-5|TRBD2|TRBV25-1
CASTSGTSGQETQYF
TGTGCCAGCACCTCCGGGACTAGCGGACAAGAGACCCAGTACTTC
>-|TRBJ1-1|-|TRBV19
CASSMGGGAFF
TGTGCCAGTAGTATGGGAGGGGGAGCTTTCTTT
>-|TRBJ1-2|TRBD1|TRBV2
CASRTDREGIGYGYTF
TGTGCCAGCAGAACGGACAGGGAGGGGATTGGCTATGGCTACACCTTC
>medium-sized|TRBJ1-3|-|TRBV6-6
CASSYSGDTIYF
TGTGCCAGCAGTTACTCAGGGGACACCATATATTTT
>-|TRBJ1-5|-|TRBV19
CASSKGTRLANQPQHF
TGTGCCAGTAGTAAGGGGACTCGCCTTGCTAATCAGCCCCAGCATTTT
>-|TRBJ1-2|TRBD1|TRBV9
CASSADRALSGYTF
TGTGCCAGCAGCGCGGACAGGGCCTTAAGTGGCTACACCTTC